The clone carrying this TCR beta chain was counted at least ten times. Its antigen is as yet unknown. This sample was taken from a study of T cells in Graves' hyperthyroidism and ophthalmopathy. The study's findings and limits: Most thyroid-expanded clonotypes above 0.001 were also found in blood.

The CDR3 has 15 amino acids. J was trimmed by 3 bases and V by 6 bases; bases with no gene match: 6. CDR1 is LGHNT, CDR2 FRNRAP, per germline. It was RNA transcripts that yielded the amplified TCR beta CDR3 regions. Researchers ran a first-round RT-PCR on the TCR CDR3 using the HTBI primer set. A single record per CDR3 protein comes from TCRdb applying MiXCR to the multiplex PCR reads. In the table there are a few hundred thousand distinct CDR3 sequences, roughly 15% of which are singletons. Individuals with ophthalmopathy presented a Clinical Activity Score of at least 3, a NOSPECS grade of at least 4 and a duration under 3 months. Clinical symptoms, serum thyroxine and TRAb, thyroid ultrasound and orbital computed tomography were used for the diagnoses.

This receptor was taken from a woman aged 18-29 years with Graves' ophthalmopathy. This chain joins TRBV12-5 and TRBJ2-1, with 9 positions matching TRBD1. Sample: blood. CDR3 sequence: CASGRPGQGYNEQFF. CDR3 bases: TGTGCTAGTGGACGACCGGGACAGGGCTACAATGAGCAGTTCTTC.